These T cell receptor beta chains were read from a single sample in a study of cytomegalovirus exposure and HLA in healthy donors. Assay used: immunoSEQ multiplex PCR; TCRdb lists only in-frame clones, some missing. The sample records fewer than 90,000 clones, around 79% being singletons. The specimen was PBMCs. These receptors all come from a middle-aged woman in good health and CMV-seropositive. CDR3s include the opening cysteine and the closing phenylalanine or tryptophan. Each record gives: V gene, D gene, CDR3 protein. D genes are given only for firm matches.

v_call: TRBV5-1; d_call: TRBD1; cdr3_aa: CYQPQGAQKNTEAFF
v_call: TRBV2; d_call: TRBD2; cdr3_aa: CASGDGLAGDEQFF
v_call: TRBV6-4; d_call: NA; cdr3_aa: CASSPRVAGGYTF
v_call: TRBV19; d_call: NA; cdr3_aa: CASSLSFWSNQPQHF
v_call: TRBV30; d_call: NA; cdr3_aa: CAWSPGQTYEQYF
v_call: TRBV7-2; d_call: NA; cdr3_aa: CASSSGGAGSETQYF
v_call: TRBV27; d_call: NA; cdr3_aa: CASRRVSVATNEKLFF
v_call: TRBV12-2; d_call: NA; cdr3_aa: CASRLVRGTETQYF
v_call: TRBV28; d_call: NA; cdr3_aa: CASSDTWTVTSNQPQHF
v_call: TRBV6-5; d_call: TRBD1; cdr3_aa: CASRDRNTEAFF
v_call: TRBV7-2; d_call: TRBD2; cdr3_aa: CASSPVGTSGSLETQYF
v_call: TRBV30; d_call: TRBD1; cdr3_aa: CAWSTDRDYNSPLHF
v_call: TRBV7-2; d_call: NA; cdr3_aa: CASRIGTSPYTDTQYF
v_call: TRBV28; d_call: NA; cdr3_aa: CASSLLAEVYGYTF
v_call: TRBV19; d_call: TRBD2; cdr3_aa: CASSPAGGYETQYF
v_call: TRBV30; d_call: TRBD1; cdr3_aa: CATSKSRGQVNTEAFF
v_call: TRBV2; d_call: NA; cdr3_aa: CASSGPRYTEAFF
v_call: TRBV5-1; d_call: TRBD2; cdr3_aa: CASAGLAGETQYF
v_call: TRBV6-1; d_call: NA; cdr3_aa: CASSEGPRVTQYF
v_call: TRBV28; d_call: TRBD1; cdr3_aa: CASSSPPGQGWFNYGYTF
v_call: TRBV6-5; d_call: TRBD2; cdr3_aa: CASRTSGDNEQFF
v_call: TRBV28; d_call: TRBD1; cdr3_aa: CASSFIRTGGALGNQPQHF
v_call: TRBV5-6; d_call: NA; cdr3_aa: CASSLGGRYGYTF
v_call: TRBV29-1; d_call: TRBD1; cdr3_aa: CSVPRDRGYGYTF
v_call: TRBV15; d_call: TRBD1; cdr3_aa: CATGQGYNSPLHF
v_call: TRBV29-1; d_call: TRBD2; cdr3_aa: CAAGEPSREQFF
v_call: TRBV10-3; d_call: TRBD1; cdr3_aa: CAISGQGFSYEQYF
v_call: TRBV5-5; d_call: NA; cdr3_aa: CASSLQGSYEQYF
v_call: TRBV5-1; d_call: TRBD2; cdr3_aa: CASSQTSGARYNEQFF
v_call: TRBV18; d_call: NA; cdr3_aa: CASSPGPGATERKGFGYTF
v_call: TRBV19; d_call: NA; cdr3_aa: CASSISSYTGSQHF
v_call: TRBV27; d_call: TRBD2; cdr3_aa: CASSLLPPSGRGSDTQYF